This passage covers 25 T cell receptor beta chains from one sample sequenced in a study of CD8+CD57+ T cells in acquired aplastic anemia (dated by TCRdb to the late 2010s). The run used an Illumina HiSeq 2000. Profiling of TCR beta VDJ combinations and CDR3 sequences used genomic DNA as the template. TCRdb took the public reads, trimmed them with fastp at Q25, ran MiXCR for clone calling and kept in-frame beta chains. Duplicate CDR3 protein sequences are folded into a single record with the most common DNA and genes. The sample has 150,000 to 200,000 distinct CDR3 sequences on record, about two thirds of them singletons. 40% to 60% of the sample rests with the top ten. Patients chosen for sequencing had shown expansion of CD8+CD57+ cells by flow cytometry. The sample comprised sorted CD4+, CD8+, or CD8+CD57+ T cells (not recorded which) from PBMCs. Receptor source: a human donor with aplastic anemia.

The gene calls are TRBV10-3 and TRBJ2-3, with 9 bases lining up with TRBD2. Germline CDR1 and CDR2: ENHRY and SYGVKD. V was pared by 6 bases and J by 2 bases, with 9 bases of the junction left unmatched. The CDR3 has 16 amino acids. CDR3 sequence: CAIRPVVAGDTDTQYF. Written as DNA, the CDR3 is TGTGCCATCAGGCCCGTCGTAGCGGGGGACACAGATACGCAGTATTTT.

V is TRBV2 and J is TRBJ2-7, with D perhaps matching TRBD2 (6 bases). CDR1 and CDR2 (germline): SNHLY, FYNNEI. V was shortened by 6 bases and J by 7 bases, with 19 bases between the two germline ends. CDR3 length: 14 residues. In DNA form, the CDR3 reads TGTGCCAGCAGCGGGACTTCCTCCTTGGGGGAGCAGTACTTC. It is translated as CASSGTSSLGEQYF. Combining the CDR3 with reference TRBV2 and TRBJ2-7 gives the whole variable domain EPEVTQTPSHQVTQMGQEVILRCVPISNHLYFYWYRQILGQKVEFLVSFYNNEISEKSEIFDDQFSVERPDGSNFTLKIRSTKLEDSAMYFCASSGTSSLGEQYFGPGTRLTVT.

This clonotype was picked up many times. V is TRBV6-4 and J is TRBJ2-2, with D uncertain. Per the germline V gene, CDR1 is MRHNA and CDR2 is SNTAGT. Trimming pared 0 bases from V and 8 bases from J, leaving 10 bases between. This CDR3 is 14 amino acids long. CDR3: CASSDSIETGELFF. The CDR3 nucleotides are TGTGCCAGCAGTGACTCGATTGAAACGGGGGAGCTGTTTTTT.

The chain combines TRBV24-1 with TRBJ2-7, with D tentatively TRBD2 (7 bases). V was shortened by 7 bases and J by 6 bases, with 12 bases between the two germline ends. Germline CDR1 is KGHDR and CDR2 is SFDVKD. CDR3 length: 12 residues. In DNA, the CDR3 is TGTGCCACCAGCCAGGGGAGGGGCGAGCAGTACTTC. Translation: CATSQGRGEQYF.

This sequence joins TRBV7-2 and TRBJ1-4; D gene uncertain. V was trimmed by 4 bases and J by 7 bases, leaving 13 bases between them. CDR1 is SGHTA and CDR2 is FQGNSA in the germline V gene. This CDR3 is built from 14 residues. The CDR3 DNA reads TGTGCCAGCAGCTCTCGGTTAGGTAGTGAAAAACTGTTTTTT. Amino acid sequence: CASSSRLGSEKLFF.

The chain links TRBV2 to TRBJ2-3; 7 nucleotides align to TRBD2. Germline-derived CDR1 and CDR2 are SNHLY and FYNNEI. There are 14 residues in the CDR3. V trimming: 8 bases; J trimming: 3 bases; junction bases outside the gene matches: 8. CDR3 region: CASSGREKTDTQYF. The CDR3 DNA sequence: TGTGCCAGCTCGGGGCGGGAGAAGACAGATACGCAGTATTTT.

The chain joins TRBV5-1 to TRBJ1-2; D perhaps matches TRBD1 (6 bases). Trimming removed 3 bases from V and 8 bases from J, with 20 bases in between. This CDR3 contains 15 residues. CDR1 and CDR2 from the germline V gene are SGHRS and YFSETQ. CDR3 sequence reads: CASSSGGSTELGYTF. The CDR3 coding sequence is TGCGCCAGCAGCTCGGGGGGCTCGACAGAATTAGGCTACACCTTC. The full variable domain, rest sourced from reference TRBV5-1 and TRBJ1-2, is KAGVTQTPRYLIKTRGQQVTLSCSPISGHRSVSWYQQTPGQGLQFLFEYFSETQRNKGNFPGRFSGRQFSNSRSEMNVSTLELGDSALYLCASSSGGSTELGYTFGSGTRLTVV.

This chain uses TRBV20-1 with TRBJ2-1, with D perhaps TRBD2 (6 bases). The V gene's germline CDR1 is DFQATT and CDR2 SNEGSKA (reference sequence). This CDR3 contains 13 residues. CDR3 loop: CAPRSGSYNEQFF. The CDR3 DNA follows: TGCGCTCCTAGGAGCGGGTCATACAATGAGCAGTTCTTC.

The rearrangement joins TRBV20-1 to TRBJ2-7; TRBD2 matches at 7 bases. CDR1 DFQATT and CDR2 SNEGSKA come from the germline V gene (reference sequence). J gave up 0 bases and V 0 bases, and 5 bases lay outside the gene matches. The CDR3 length is 15 residues. The CDR3 loop is CSAREVAGVSYEQYF. The CDR3 bases are TGCAGTGCTAGAGAGGTCGCGGGGGTCTCCTACGAGCAGTACTTC.

The chain couples TRBV20-1 to TRBJ2-7; TRBD2 matches 8 bases. Looked up from germline, CDR1 is DFQATT and CDR2 is SNEGSKA (reference sequence). CDR3 length: 16 amino acids. V dropped 1 base and J dropped 7; count of bases not matched to a gene: 15. CDR3 DNA: TGCAGTGCTAGAGCCTTGGCGGGGGGCTCTATCCAAGAGCAGTACGTC. Residues: CSARALAGGSIQEQYV.

The V call is TRBV10-3, the J call TRBJ1-1; TRBD1 agrees at 7 bases. J was trimmed by 0 bases and V by 9 bases; bases with no gene match: 4. This CDR3 is built from 13 residues. CDR1 ENHRY and CDR2 SYGVKD come from the germline V gene. The CDR3 coding sequence is TGTGCCATAAGGGACAGCATGAACACTGAAGCTTTCTTT. The encoded protein is CAIRDSMNTEAFF.

Comment on this clonotype: One end of the junction varies from germline; a read error may be responsible. This chain links TRBV10-1 with TRBJ2-7, with a tentative D call TRBD1 (6 bases). CDR1 and CDR2 from the germline V gene are WNHNN and SYGVQD (reference sequence). The CDR3 covers 13 residues. The DNA for the CDR3 is TGTGCCAGCAGTGCGGACAGAACCTACGAGCAGTACTTC. It is translated as CASSADRTYEQYF.

This sequence joins TRBV6-4 and TRBJ1-2; 12 bases are shared with TRBD1. Per germline, CDR1 MRHNA and CDR2 SNTAGT. The length of the CDR3 is 16 residues. Trimming took 5 bases from V and 6 from J; bases not matched to a gene: 10. The CDR3 protein is CASSTGTGGASDGYTF. The DNA for the CDR3 is TGTGCCAGCAGTACCGGGACAGGGGGCGCGAGTGATGGCTACACCTTC.

This clonotype was counted a few times. The chain has TRBV14 and TRBJ1-1; D is unclear. From germline, CDR1 is SGHDN and CDR2 FVKESK. V was pared by 0 bases and J by 4 bases, with 6 bases between. The CDR3 has 13 amino acids. The chain's CDR3 is CASSQERSTEAFF. In DNA, the CDR3 is TGTGCCAGCAGCCAAGAACGGTCCACTGAAGCTTTCTTT.

This chain links TRBV6-1 with TRBJ1-1; D might be TRBD1 (6 bases). Germline values: CDR1 MNHNS, CDR2 SASEGT. V dropped 4 bases and J dropped 12 bases, with 18 bases sitting between them. CDR3 size: 13 residues. CDR3 in DNA: TGTGCCAGCAGTGTAGGGACACCTATCAAGCCTTTCTTT. This encodes CASSVGTPIKPFF.

There are a few counts of this clonotype. V gene TRBV7-9 combines with J gene TRBJ2-7; the D is unclear. Germline values: CDR1 SEHNR, CDR2 FQNEAQ (reference sequence). The V and J ends lost 5 bases and 3 bases respectively, with 11 bases between them. The length of the CDR3 is 13 residues. The CDR3 here is CASSPGPNYEQYF. In DNA form, the CDR3 reads TGTGCCAGCAGCCCCGGGCCCAACTACGAGCAGTACTTC.

The chain combines TRBV4-1 with TRBJ1-1; D gene unclear. The V and J ends lost 3 bases and 0 bases respectively, with 14 bases between them. The CDR3 has 16 amino acids. Germline V gene sequence: CDR1 MGHRA, CDR2 YSYEKL. The CDR3 sequence is CASSHREGSMNTEAFF. In DNA, the CDR3 is TGCGCCAGCAGCCATAGGGAGGGTTCCATGAACACTGAAGCTTTCTTT.

CDR3: CSARSGSNYEQYF. The CDR3 nucleotides are TGCAGTGCTAGGAGCGGGAGTAACTACGAGCAGTACTTC. This chain joins TRBV20-1 and TRBJ2-7; 8 nucleotides align to TRBD2. The CDR3 is 13 amino acids. V lost 3 bases, J lost 3 bases, and 4 bases stayed unmatched. CDR1 and CDR2 from the germline V gene are DFQATT and SNEGSKA (reference sequence).

The V and J genes are TRBV2 and TRBJ2-7; perhaps D is TRBD1 or TRBD2 (5 bases each). V dropped 6 bases and J dropped 2 bases, with 14 bases sitting between them. The CDR3 runs 14 residues. CDR1 is SNHLY, CDR2 FYNNEI, per germline. This chain's CDR3 is CASSPGTVTYEQYF. The CDR3 DNA reads TGTGCCAGCAGCCCCGGGACCGTTACCTACGAGCAGTACTTC.

This clonotype was counted ten times or more. The chain employs TRBV5-1 and TRBJ2-5; 10 bases are a match to TRBD1. J was trimmed by 4 bases and V by 3 bases; bases with no gene match: 6. The CDR3 length is 15 residues. CDR1 and CDR2 (germline): SGHRS, YFSETQ. The CDR3 DNA follows: TGCGCCAGCAGCTCCGGGACAGGGGCTACAGAGACCCAGTACTTC. This translates into CASSSGTGATETQYF.

The sample holds a few counts of this clonotype. The genes are TRBV19 and TRBJ2-5; no reliable D call. Deletions cut 3 bases from V and 1 base from J, with 9 bases between. There are 14 residues in the CDR3. Germline V gene lookup returns CDR1 LNHDA and CDR2 SQIVND (reference sequence). The CDR3 DNA is TGTGCCAGTAGTATGCGCAGAACCCAAGAGACCCAGTACTTC. Encoded protein: CASSMRRTQETQYF. Full variable domain (outside the CDR3, taken from reference TRBV19 and TRBJ2-5): DGGITQSPKYLFRKEGQNVTLSCEQNLNHDAMYWYRQDPGQGLRLIYYSQIVNDFQKGDIAEGYSVSREKKESFPLTVTSAQKNPTAFYLCASSMRRTQETQYFGPGTRLLVL.

About this clonotype: The junction shows a germline mismatch at one end, possibly a read error. This chain connects TRBV9 to TRBJ2-5; TRBD2 matches at 12 bases. In germline, CDR1 is SGDLS, CDR2 YYNGEE. The CDR3 is made up of 15 amino acids. The CDR3 coding sequence is TGTGCCAGCAGCGGACTAGCGGGGGCTCAAGAAACCCAGTACTTC. Translated, it gives CASSGLAGAQETQYF.

The chain recombines TRBV7-9 with TRBJ2-1; D is uncertain. CDR3 size: 15 residues. V dropped 1 base and J dropped 7 bases, with 14 bases sitting between them. The germline V gene encodes CDR1 SEHNR and CDR2 FQNEAQ (reference sequence). The CDR3, as DNA: TGTGCCAGCAGCTTAGTGGCCCTAGAGGAAAATGAGCAGTTCTTC. The encoded protein is CASSLVALEENEQFF.

J is TRBJ2-1 and V is TRBV11-3, with 10 bases aligning to TRBD2. This CDR3 has 15 residues. With 3 bases clipped from V and 11 bases from J, the junction kept 10 bases outside the gene matches. Germline values: CDR1 SGHNT, CDR2 YENEEA. CDR3 amino acids: CASSFGTSARGKQFF. As DNA, the CDR3 is TGTGCCAGCAGCTTCGGGACTAGCGCCCGAGGTAAGCAGTTCTTC.

The genes are TRBV5-5 and TRBJ2-1; D may match TRBD1 or TRBD2 (5 bases each). The length of the CDR3 is 14 residues. The V gene lost 2 bases and the J gene lost 7 bases, with 13 bases spanning the gap. In germline, CDR1 is SGHKS, CDR2 YYEKEE (reference sequence). In DNA form, the CDR3 reads TGTGCCAGCAGCTTTGATCTGGGACGGAATGAGCAGTTCTTC. Residues: CASSFDLGRNEQFF.